This T cell receptor (beta chain) was identified in a study of T cell repertoires in ileal Crohn's disease. Background on the study: About half of patients got postoperative therapy: roughly 12 thiopurines, roughly 19 anti-TNF. Study-level findings and limits: Clonality above 26.8% at surgery always came with endoscopic recurrence. Compared with CD4 T cells, sorted CD8 cells carried more expanded clones. Active smokers at surgery had more clonal expansions than non-smokers.

Germline lookup yields CDR1 SGHTA and CDR2 FQGTGA. The CDR3 runs 15 residues. V gave up 2 bases and J gave up 6 bases; unmatched junction bases: 7. In regard to this clone: Its specificity is unknown.

Using immunoSEQ multiplex PCR, the repertoire was profiled, and TCRdb retains in-frame clones only, with some absent. The repertoire consists of 13,000 to 15,000 clones, with around two thirds occurring once and the leading ten covering 5.9%. The chain has TRBV7-3 and TRBJ2-1, with TRBD2 identical over 7 bases. Material for sequencing was ileal tissue. The receptor comes from an adult with Crohn's disease. This CDR3 is CASSLGPPGGNEQFF. The CDR3 region has the DNA TGTGCCAGCAGCTTAGGTCCACCGGGGGGCAATGAGCAGTTCTTC.